One and the same sample provided the 9 T cell receptor beta chains below, sequenced in a study of regulatory T cells in long-lasting Graves disease. HTBI primers from iRepertoire and Arm-PCR of CDR3 regions yielded the TCR beta libraries. In TCRdb, the multiplex PCR reads were re-called with MiXCR into one record per CDR3 protein. The sample records 310,000 or so distinct CDR3 sequences, 20% to 25% being singletons. As to time point: persistent/refractory GD, antithyroid drugs over 5 years with positive TRAb. The TCR library used RNA extracted from PBMCs. The sample in question was peripheral blood mononuclear cells (PBMCs), obtained when the disease was refractory, from a patient treated with antithyroid drugs. The receptor set was obtained from a female donor with Graves disease.

The chain has TRBV20-1 and TRBJ2-6; D is perhaps TRBD1 (6 bases). The V end was cut by 4 bases, the J end by 0 bases, with 13 bases between. Germline CDR1 reads DFQATT; CDR2 reads SNEGSKA (reference sequence). There are 16 residues in the CDR3. CDR3 residues: CSAIGQTSSGANVLTF. DNA of the CDR3: TGCAGTGCTATAGGACAGACGAGCTCTGGGGCCAACGTCCTGACTTTC.

This clonotype appeared a few times. DNA for the CDR3: TGTGCCAGCAGTCCCGGGACAGACCCTGACTATGGCTACACCTTC. Translation gives CASSPGTDPDYGYTF. The rearrangement uses TRBV6-1 and TRBJ1-2, with TRBD1 identical over 7 bases. This CDR3 spans 15 amino acids. The V gene's germline CDR1 is MNHNS and CDR2 SASEGT. The junction had 9 bases not matched to a gene; V was cut back by 5 bases and J by 3 bases.

A remark on this clonotype: With a much larger clone just one base away, this may be a read error. The rearrangement uses TRBV2 and TRBJ1-5; no firm D call. Germline V gene lookup returns CDR1 SNHLY and CDR2 FYNNEI. The CDR3 is 15 amino acids. V was pared by 3 bases and J by 0 bases, with 9 bases between. The chain's CDR3 is CASSDEVHSNQPQHF. The DNA of the CDR3 is TGTGCCAGCAGTGACGAGGTCCATAGCAATCAGCCCCAGCATTTT.

In its sample, this clonotype was seen a few times. The V call is TRBV4-3, the J call TRBJ2-5, with 13 bases lining up with TRBD2. The V and J ends lost 1 base and 3 bases, in that order; junction bases with no gene match: 14. CDR1 and CDR2 from the germline V gene are LGHNA and YSLEER. This CDR3 spans 20 amino acids. This chain's CDR3 is CASSQVWRGLGLAGEETQYF. CDR3 nucleotides: TGCGCCAGCAGCCAAGTATGGCGGGGATTAGGACTAGCGGGAGAAGAGACCCAGTACTTC.

This clonotype has only a few counts. The chain couples TRBV10-3 to TRBJ1-1, with TRBD1 matching 12 bases. V was clipped by 6 bases and J by 7 bases; unmatched bases: 6. This CDR3 comprises 14 residues. Per the germline V gene, CDR1 is ENHRY and CDR2 is SYGVKD. The CDR3 spells CAIRPGQGAFEAFF. CDR3 nucleotide sequence: TGTGCCATCAGGCCGGGACAGGGGGCTTTTGAAGCTTTCTTT.

In its sample, this clonotype was seen many times. The rearrangement joins TRBV11-2 to TRBJ2-5, with TRBD2 identical over 13 bases. The CDR3 is 16 residues long. The V and J ends lost 7 bases and 2 bases, in that order; junction bases with no gene match: 7. Germline V gene sequence: CDR1 SGHAT, CDR2 FQNNGV. The CDR3 DNA reads as TGTGCCAGCACCTCCGGACTAGCGGGGGTGCAAGAGACCCAGTACTTC. Its protein is CASTSGLAGVQETQYF.

There are many counts of this clonotype. V and J are TRBV12-3 or TRBV12-4 and TRBJ1-1; unclear D gene. The CDR3 is 16 residues long. Trimming took 3 bases from V and 0 from J, leaving 14 bases between them. This CDR3 reads CASSFGAGFLNTEAFF. CDR3 bases: TGTGCCAGCAGTTTCGGAGCAGGTTTTCTGAACACTGAAGCTTTCTTT.

This clonotype was detected many times. The CDR3 DNA reads TGTGCCAGCAGAGACGGACAGAGCTCTGGAAACACCATATATTTT. It codes for CASRDGQSSGNTIYF. V and J are TRBV12-3 or TRBV12-4 and TRBJ1-3; weak D call: TRBD1 (6 bases). Deletions cut 6 bases from V and 0 bases from J, with 12 bases between. CDR3 size: 15 residues.

This clonotype showed up many times. The chain employs TRBV5-1 and TRBJ1-1; unclear D gene. V was pared by 0 bases and J by 6 bases, with 12 bases between. The CDR3 covers 14 residues. Germline V CDR1 and CDR2: SGHRS, YFSETQ. This CDR3 reads CASSLDPDGAEAFF. The CDR3 coding sequence is TGCGCCAGCAGCTTGGATCCGGATGGCGCTGAAGCTTTCTTT.